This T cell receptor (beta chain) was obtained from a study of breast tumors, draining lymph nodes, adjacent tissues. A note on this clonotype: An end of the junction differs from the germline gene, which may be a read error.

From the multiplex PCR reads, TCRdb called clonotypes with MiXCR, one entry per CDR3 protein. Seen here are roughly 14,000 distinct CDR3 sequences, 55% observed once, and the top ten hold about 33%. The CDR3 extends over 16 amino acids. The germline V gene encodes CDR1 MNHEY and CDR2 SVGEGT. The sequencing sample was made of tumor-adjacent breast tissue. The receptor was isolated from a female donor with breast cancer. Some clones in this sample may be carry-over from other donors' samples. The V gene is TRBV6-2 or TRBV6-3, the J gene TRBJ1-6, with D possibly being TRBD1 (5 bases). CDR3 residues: CASSPLGDGGDSPLHF. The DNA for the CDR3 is TGCGCCAGCAGCCCGCTCGGGGATGGGGGAGATTCACCCCTCCACTTT.